A single sample gave rise to the 29 T cell receptor beta chains below, sequenced in a study of cytomegalovirus exposure and HLA in healthy donors. This table comes from immunoSEQ multiplex PCR, and its TCRdb copy is limited to in-frame clones, with some not included. The sample lists a few hundred thousand clones, 90% occurring once. Specimen: PBMCs. Source of these receptors: a woman aged 30 to 39 in good health and CMV-seronegative.

This clone has only a few counts. This chain uses TRBV18 with TRBJ2-7; possibly TRBD1 for D (6 bases). Trimming removed 3 bases from V and 4 bases from J, with 13 bases in between. The germline V gene encodes CDR1 KGHSH and CDR2 LQKENI. The CDR3 loop spans 14 amino acids. CDR3 sequence (DNA): TGTGCCAGCTCACCGGACAGACTGCAGTACGAGCAGTACTTC. Translating it yields CASSPDRLQYEQYF.

The chain has TRBV28 and TRBJ2-5; the match to TRBD2 covers 13 bases. The CDR3 loop spans 17 amino acids. From germline, CDR1 is MDHEN and CDR2 SYDVKM. V lost 6 bases, J lost 5 bases, and 12 bases stayed unmatched. CDR3 sequence (DNA): TGTGCCAGCAGCTCCGGGACTAGCGGGGCGTTGGAGGAGACCCAGTACTTC. Translated, it gives CASSSGTSGALEETQYF. Full variable domain (missing parts from reference TRBV28 and TRBJ2-5): DVKVTQSSRYLVKRTGEKVFLECVQDMDHENMFWYRQDPGLGLRLIYFSYDVKMKEKGDIPEGYSVSREKKERFSLILESASTNQTSMYLCASSSGTSGALEETQYFGPGTRLLVL.

V usage is TRBV11-2 and J usage is TRBJ2-3; no firm D call. V dropped 3 bases and J dropped 1 base, with 2 bases sitting between them. CDR1 and CDR2 (germline): SGHAT, FQNNGV. The CDR3 has 12 amino acids. The chain's CDR3 is CASSFGTDTQYF. DNA of the CDR3: TGTGCCAGCAGCTTTGGCACAGATACGCAGTATTTT.

This clone was counted a single time. J is TRBJ2-5 and V is TRBV29-1; either TRBD1 or TRBD2 may supply D (5 bases each). Trimming took off 7 bases at V and 4 bases at J, with 19 bases between the two ends. The germline CDR1 and CDR2 sequences are SQVTM and ANQGSEA. This CDR3 has 14 residues. This chain's CDR3 is CSAEGQGLGETQYF. The CDR3 DNA follows: TGCAGCGCCGAGGGGCAGGGCCTAGGAGAGACCCAGTACTTC.

This sequence joins TRBV9 and TRBJ2-3; TRBD2 matches 11 bases. Germline-derived CDR1 and CDR2 are SGDLS and YYNGEE. The CDR3 sequence is 18 residues long. The V gene end was trimmed by 3 bases and the J gene end by 6 bases; junction bases not matched to a gene: 15. CDR3 protein: CASSAARELAGGSDTQYF. CDR3 sequence (DNA): TGTGCCAGCAGCGCCGCCAGGGAATTAGCGGGGGGGTCGGATACGCAGTATTTT.

The chain links TRBV28 to TRBJ2-7; possible D gene TRBD1, 7 bases. The CDR3 has 15 residues. CDR1 is MDHEN, CDR2 SYDVKM, per germline. Between the trimmed V and J ends, which lost 4 bases and 4 bases, there was a span of 17 bases. The CDR3: CASSSPLAGGYEQYF. Written as DNA, the CDR3 is TGTGCCAGCAGTTCCCCCCTGGCAGGGGGGTACGAGCAGTACTTC. Filled out from reference TRBV28 and TRBJ2-7, the complete variable domain reads DVKVTQSSRYLVKRTGEKVFLECVQDMDHENMFWYRQDPGLGLRLIYFSYDVKMKEKGDIPEGYSVSREKKERFSLILESASTNQTSMYLCASSSPLAGGYEQYFGPGTRLTVT.

The chain recombines TRBV7-6 with TRBJ2-1; possibly TRBD1 for D (6 bases). The CDR3 has 15 residues. Trimming pared 4 bases from V and 6 bases from J, leaving 16 bases between. CDR1 SGHVS and CDR2 FNYEAQ come from the germline V gene. CDR3 in amino acids: CASSYAAGAGNEQFF. The CDR3, as DNA: TGTGCCAGCAGCTATGCCGCAGGGGCGGGCAATGAGCAGTTCTTC.

In its sample, this clone was seen once. The V call is TRBV19, the J call TRBJ2-4, with 10 bases aligning to TRBD2. V lost 3 bases to trimming and J lost 1 base; unmatched junction nucleotides: 9. CDR3 length: 18 amino acids. Looked up from germline, CDR1 is LNHDA and CDR2 is SQIVND (reference sequence). The CDR3 is CASSILAGVRGAKNIQYF. The CDR3 DNA reads as TGTGCCAGTAGTATCCTAGCGGGAGTGCGTGGGGCCAAAAACATTCAGTACTTC.

The CDR3 DNA sequence: TGCGCCAGCAGGATGGGGGTCGGGGCAGGAATGAACACTGAAGCTTTCTTT. This codes for CASRMGVGAGMNTEAFF. The chain joins TRBV5-1 to TRBJ1-1; TRBD1 is a possible D gene (5 bases). V gave up 5 bases and J gave up 0 bases, with 20 bases separating them. The CDR3 consists of 17 residues. CDR1 and CDR2 (germline): SGHRS, YFSETQ.

This clone was observed a single time. CDR3 in DNA: TGTGCCAGCTCACCAGTGGGGGCCCTGGGCTACGAGCAGTACTTC. Its translation is CASSPVGALGYEQYF. The chain uses TRBV18 and TRBJ2-7, with D perhaps TRBD1 (6 bases). CDR1 and CDR2 (germline): KGHSH, LQKENI. Between the trimmed V and J ends, which lost 2 bases and 3 bases, there was a span of 14 bases. There are 15 residues in the CDR3.

The chain links TRBV6-1 to TRBJ2-3, with 12 positions matching TRBD1. J gave up 4 bases and V 3 bases, and 11 bases lay outside the gene matches. Germline V gene sequence: CDR1 MNHNS, CDR2 SASEGT. The CDR3 spans 18 residues. The CDR3 nucleotides read TGTGCCAGCAGTGACCCCGGGACAGGGGGCGCAAGGGCAGATACGCAGTATTTT. This gives the protein CASSDPGTGGARADTQYF.

This chain uses TRBV2 with TRBJ1-4, with D possibly TRBD1 on 6 matching bases. CDR1 is SNHLY and CDR2 is FYNNEI in the germline V gene. The length of the CDR3 is 14 residues. Trimming pared 6 bases from V and 11 bases from J, leaving 19 bases between. CDR3 loop: CASSGRDRLEKLFF. CDR3 nucleotide sequence: TGTGCCAGCAGCGGGAGAGACAGGCTGGAGAAACTGTTTTTT.

The rearrangement joins TRBV28 to TRBJ2-7; 9 bases agree with TRBD1. Trimming cost V 6 bases and J 4 bases; bases outside gene matches: 4. Looked up from germline, CDR1 is MDHEN and CDR2 is SYDVKM. The CDR3 has 13 amino acids. CDR3 sequence reads: CASRTTGGYEQYF. The CDR3 bases are TGTGCCAGCAGGACGACAGGGGGATACGAGCAGTACTTC.

This clone was observed a single time. V gene TRBV5-1 combines with J gene TRBJ2-1; perhaps TRBD2 as D (5 bases). In germline, CDR1 is SGHRS, CDR2 YFSETQ. The germline V and J ends were trimmed by 3 bases and 0 bases, with 13 bases remaining between them. This CDR3 has 16 residues. The CDR3 protein is CASSWGDFSSYNEQFF. CDR3 nucleotides: TGCGCCAGCAGCTGGGGAGACTTCAGCTCCTACAATGAGCAGTTCTTC.

J is TRBJ2-1 and V is TRBV11-3; D unclear. Deletions cut 0 bases from V and 8 bases from J, with 11 bases between. Looked up from germline, CDR1 is SGHNT and CDR2 is YENEEA. The CDR3 contains 14 residues. CDR3 bases: TGTGCCAGCAGCTTAGATTCCAGGAGCGATGAGCAGTTCTTC. It yields the protein CASSLDSRSDEQFF.

The rearrangement uses TRBV7-8 and TRBJ1-1; 10 bases map to TRBD1. CDR3 length: 15 residues. J lost 7 bases, V lost 8 bases, and 13 bases had no gene match. Per germline, CDR1 SGHVS and CDR2 FQNEAQ. The CDR3 DNA sequence: TGTGCCAGCCGGCGGGGGAGGACAGGGGGATATGAAGCTTTCTTT. This gives the protein CASRRGRTGGYEAFF.

The chain has TRBV28 and TRBJ2-1; D gene ambiguous. The CDR3 runs to 13 residues. Trimming cost V 7 bases and J 1 base, with 8 bases left between them. Germline CDR1 is MDHEN and CDR2 is SYDVKM. The CDR3 loop is CASTRTSYNEQFF. The DNA of the CDR3 is TGTGCCAGCACGCGGACGTCCTACAATGAGCAGTTCTTC.

The chain joins TRBV27 to TRBJ2-2, with D perhaps matching TRBD2 (5 bases). V dropped 6 bases and J dropped 4 bases, with 9 bases sitting between them. Per germline, CDR1 MNHEY and CDR2 SMNVEV (reference sequence). This CDR3 comprises 13 residues. CDR3 loop: CASRPRGTGELFF. Written as DNA, the CDR3 is TGTGCCAGCAGGCCACGGGGCACCGGGGAGCTGTTTTTT.

This clone was found once. V is TRBV10-3 and J is TRBJ1-1; D perhaps matches TRBD1 (6 bases). The CDR3 is 13 amino acids. Germline V gene data show CDR1 as ENHRY and CDR2 as SYGVKD. The germline V and J ends were trimmed by 3 bases and 4 bases, with 9 bases remaining between them. The CDR3 sequence: CAISDRGGTEAFF. The CDR3 bases are TGTGCCATCAGTGATAGGGGGGGCACTGAAGCTTTCTTT.

This chain joins TRBV6-1 and TRBJ2-3; 13 nucleotides agree with TRBD2. The germline gives CDR1 MNHNS, CDR2 SASEGT. Unmatched junction bases numbered 5, after V lost 5 bases and J lost 6 bases. The CDR3 sequence is 15 residues long. CDR3 nucleotides: TGTGCCAGCAGTCCATTACTAGCGGGGGGGGATACGCAGTATTTT. Protein product: CASSPLLAGGDTQYF.

This chain connects TRBV7-3 to TRBJ2-2, with 9 bases identical to TRBD2. The V and J ends lost 4 bases and 7 bases, in that order; junction bases with no gene match: 7. Germline V gives CDR1 SGHTA, CDR2 FQGTGA. The CDR3 extends over 15 amino acids. For the CDR3, the DNA is TGTGCCAGCAGCTGGGGACTAGCAGTAGGCGGGGAGCTGTTTTTT. It is translated as CASSWGLAVGGELFF.

This sequence joins TRBV5-1 and TRBJ2-5; 10 bases agree with TRBD2. The CDR3 totals 14 residues. V was clipped by 6 bases and J by 4 bases; unmatched bases: 6. From germline, CDR1 is SGHRS and CDR2 YFSETQ. CDR3 loop: CASKREGLGETQYF. Here the CDR3 DNA reads TGCGCCAGCAAGCGGGAGGGCCTGGGAGAGACCCAGTACTTC.

This chain joins TRBV10-3 and TRBJ2-1; 10 bases fit TRBD1. Germline values: CDR1 ENHRY, CDR2 SYGVKD. The V gene end was trimmed by 7 bases and the J gene end by 4 bases; junction bases not matched to a gene: 19. The CDR3 is 19 amino acids. The CDR3 coding sequence is TGTGCCATCAATGGGGACAGGGGACCGGCGGGAGTTCGGTACAATGAGCAGTTCTTC. This codes for CAINGDRGPAGVRYNEQFF.

The rearrangement joins TRBV18 to TRBJ2-3; 11 bases agree with TRBD2. Germline CDR1 KGHSH, CDR2 LQKENI. The CDR3 has 17 amino acids. The junction had 10 bases not matched to a gene; V was cut back by 5 bases and J by 3 bases. The CDR3 is CASSSRTSGSATDTQYF. The CDR3 region has the DNA TGTGCCAGCTCATCGCGTACTAGCGGGAGCGCTACAGATACGCAGTATTTT.

This clone was seen once. V is TRBV4-2 and J is TRBJ2-1; D ambiguous. Trimming shortened V by 5 bases and J by 8 bases, and 7 bases separated the two germline ends. The CDR3 length is 11 residues. Germline loops: CDR1 LGHNA, CDR2 YNFKEQ. Written as DNA, the CDR3 is TGTGCCAGCAGCGCCATGGATGAGCAGTTCTTC. It yields the protein CASSAMDEQFF.

The chain has TRBV5-1 and TRBJ2-5, with D unclear. This CDR3 region has 14 residues. V was cut by 5 bases and J by 3 bases, with 14 bases left in between. Germline values: CDR1 SGHRS, CDR2 YFSETQ. CDR3 residues: CASRVLRIEETQYF. For the CDR3, the DNA is TGCGCCAGCAGGGTTTTGCGGATTGAAGAGACCCAGTACTTC.

The rearrangement uses TRBV7-9 and TRBJ2-3; D is ambiguous. Germline CDR1 SEHNR, CDR2 FQNEAQ (reference sequence). The CDR3 covers 16 residues. V was trimmed by 5 bases and J by 4 bases, leaving 19 bases between them. The CDR3 DNA follows: TGTGCCAGCAGCCCCCTCGCGCAAGCAGGCTCAGATACGCAGTATTTT. It codes for CASSPLAQAGSDTQYF.

In its sample, this clone was seen a few times. The rearrangement joins TRBV19 to TRBJ2-3; 10 bases are a match to TRBD1. V shed 9 bases, J shed 3 bases, and the junction held 3 bases outside the gene matches. CDR1 is LNHDA, CDR2 SQIVND, per germline (reference sequence). The CDR3 totals 13 residues. CDR3 DNA: TGTGCCAGCCGGGACAGGGGTACAGATACGCAGTATTTT. It specifies CASRDRGTDTQYF. The entire variable domain, with the rest obtained from reference TRBV19 and TRBJ2-3, is as follows: DGGITQSPKYLFRKEGQNVTLSCEQNLNHDAMYWYRQDPGQGLRLIYYSQIVNDFQKGDIAEGYSVSREKKESFPLTVTSAQKNPTAFYLCASRDRGTDTQYFGPGTRLTVL.

J is TRBJ2-7 and V is TRBV27; D gene ambiguous. V lost 4 bases and J 0 bases, leaving 13 bases between the germline ends. CDR3 size: 15 residues. Germline loops: CDR1 MNHEY, CDR2 SMNVEV (reference sequence). The CDR3 protein is CASSSSPGISYEQYF. In nucleotides, the CDR3 is TGTGCCAGCAGTTCCAGCCCCGGTATCTCCTACGAGCAGTACTTC.